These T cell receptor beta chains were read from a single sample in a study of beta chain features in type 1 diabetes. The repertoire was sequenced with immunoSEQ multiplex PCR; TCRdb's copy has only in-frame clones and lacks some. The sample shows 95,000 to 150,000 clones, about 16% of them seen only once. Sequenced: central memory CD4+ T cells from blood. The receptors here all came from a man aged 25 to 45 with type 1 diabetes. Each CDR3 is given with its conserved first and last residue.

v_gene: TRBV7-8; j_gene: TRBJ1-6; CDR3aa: CASSLERGGRNSPLHF
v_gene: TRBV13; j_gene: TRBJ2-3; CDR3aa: CASSRTSGGAKYTQYF
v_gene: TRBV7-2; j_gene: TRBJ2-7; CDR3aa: CASSLAAIVYEQYF
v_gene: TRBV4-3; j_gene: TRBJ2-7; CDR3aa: CASSQARDYEQYF
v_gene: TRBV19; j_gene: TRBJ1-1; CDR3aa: CASSFSGRRNTEAFF
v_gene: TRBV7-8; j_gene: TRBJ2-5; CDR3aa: CASSLSAGGRETQYF
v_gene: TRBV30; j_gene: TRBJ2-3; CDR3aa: CAWIPRGALRGADTQYF
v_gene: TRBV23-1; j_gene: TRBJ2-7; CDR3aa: CASSQSSEQYF
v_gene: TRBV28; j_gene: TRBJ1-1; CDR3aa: CASSSDRGLRTEAFF
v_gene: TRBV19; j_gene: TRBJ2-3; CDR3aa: CASSMAATDTQYF
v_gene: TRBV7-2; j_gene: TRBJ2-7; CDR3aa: CASSFVSSYEQYF
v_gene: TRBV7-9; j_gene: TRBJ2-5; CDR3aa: CASSLASRGETQYF